This entry concerns a single T cell receptor beta chain. Data came from immunoSEQ multiplex PCR; TCRdb stores just in-frame clones and leaves some out. The sample includes about 490,000 clones, around 80% seen only once; the top ten take less than 15%. The data are from a study of shared clonotypes between healthy human individuals. Per the germline V gene, CDR1 is SGHDT and CDR2 is YYEEEE. Unmatched junction bases numbered 7, after V lost 8 bases and J lost 5 bases. This CDR3 has 13 amino acids. Each of the donors was a healthy adult who was HIV-negative and had not had a recent acute infection or vaccination.

V gene TRBV5-6 combines with J gene TRBJ2-5, with 9 bases that match TRBD2. The sequenced material came from PBMCs. The sequence was obtained from a woman aged 40 to 50 in good health. Some clones in this sample may be carry-over from other donors' samples. DNA of the CDR3: TGTGCCAGTCGGCGGGAGGGCCTGGAGACCCAGTACTTC. Translated, it gives CASRREGLETQYF.